The T cell receptor (beta chain) under discussion was sequenced for a study of blood T cell repertoires in COVID-19. About the study: The analysed material was cDNA or gDNA that came from T cells, B-cell-depleted T cells, or PBMCs.

Germline CDR1 and CDR2: SGHDT and YYEEEE. The CDR3 totals 15 residues. With V trimmed by 0 bases and J by 4 bases, 3 bases remained unmatched. In the original workflow: Amplification from reference gene primers served as the basis for estimated nucleated cell counts. Data came from immunoSEQ multiplex PCR; TCRdb stores just in-frame clones and leaves some out. The V and J calls and clone size come from that table; D and trimming were worked out from the DNA. The sample holds roughly 120,000 clones, about 72% seen once. This TCR was recovered from a woman between 55 and 75 years old with acute or convalescent COVID-19. V usage is TRBV5-6 and J usage is TRBJ1-3; 8 bases are shared with TRBD1. The sample consisted of peripheral blood. The CDR3 coding sequence is TGTGCCAGCAGCTTGGCAGGGACAGGAGGAAACACCATATATTTT. This translates into CASSLAGTGGNTIYF.